The 27 T cell receptor beta chains presented below share a single source sample, sequenced in a study of T cell responses to AZD1222 COVID-19 vaccine (dated by TCRdb to the early 2020s). Interpreted using the paper, the time point label stands for: about 28 days (+/-7) after the second vaccine dose. The library was generated by the immunoSEQ multiplex PCR assay. TCRdb limited this immuneACCESS table to in-frame rearrangements with V and J called. A share of clones is missing; checked studies link under half to unresolved V genes, and the rest is unexplained. The table for this sample lists about 110,000 clones; 92% of them were counted only once. Over 7.5% of the sample lies in the top ten. Source: peripheral blood, taken 28 days after the second AZD1222 dose. The receptor set was obtained from an adult who received the AZD1222 COVID-19 vaccine.

In DNA, the CDR3 is TGTGCCAGCGCCCCCACCGGGAACCCTATCAATGAGCAGTTCTTC. Protein product: CASAPTGNPINEQFF. The J gene is TRBJ2-1, the V gene TRBV6-5; D might be TRBD2 (5 bases). This CDR3 is 15 amino acids long. Germline-derived CDR1 and CDR2 are MNHEY and SVGAGI. Deletions cut 8 bases from V and 6 bases from J, with 20 bases between.

This chain connects TRBV27 to TRBJ1-5; 7 bases align to TRBD1. The junction had 5 bases not matched to a gene; V was cut back by 4 bases and J by 5 bases. This CDR3 has 14 residues. CDR1 is MNHEY and CDR2 is SMNVEV in the germline V gene (reference sequence). CDR3 in amino acids: CASSSQGFDQPQHF. CDR3 sequence (DNA): TGTGCCAGCAGTTCACAGGGGTTCGATCAGCCCCAGCATTTT.

The chain recombines TRBV5-1 with TRBJ1-1; tentatively, D is TRBD1 (5 bases). The length of the CDR3 is 14 residues. Germline CDR1 is SGHRS and CDR2 is YFSETQ. Trimming took off 2 bases at V and 3 bases at J, with 11 bases between the two ends. CDR3 in DNA: TGCGCCAGCAGCTTACAGGTAGGGGACACTGAAGCTTTCTTT. This gives the protein CASSLQVGDTEAFF.

The rearrangement links TRBV6-2 or TRBV6-3 to TRBJ2-5; 7 bases map to TRBD1. The CDR3 has 15 residues. Germline-derived CDR1 and CDR2 are MNHEY and SVGEGT. J was trimmed by 1 base and V by 6 bases; bases with no gene match: 8. The CDR3, as DNA: TGTGCCAGCAGCCAACAAACAGGGGCCCAAGAGACCCAGTACTTC. This codes for CASSQQTGAQETQYF.

The rearrangement joins TRBV6-5 to TRBJ1-4; D may be TRBD1 (6 bases). The CDR3 runs to 16 residues. The V end lost 3 bases, the J end lost 3 bases, and 14 bases lay between the germline ends. Germline CDR1 is MNHEY and CDR2 is SVGAGI. In nucleotides, the CDR3 is TGTGCCAGCAGTTATGGGGCAGGGGAGTCTAATGAAAAACTGTTTTTT. Residues: CASSYGAGESNEKLFF.

The chain combines TRBV19 with TRBJ2-2, with D perhaps TRBD1 (6 bases). The V end lost 3 bases, the J end lost 3 bases, and 11 bases lay between the germline ends. Germline CDR1 reads LNHDA; CDR2 reads SQIVND (reference sequence). CDR3 length equals 15 residues. The CDR3 DNA sequence: TGTGCCAGTAGTATTCTGGGACAAGACACCGGGGAGCTGTTTTTT. This codes for CASSILGQDTGELFF.

V usage is TRBV5-1 and J usage is TRBJ1-2; D is perhaps TRBD1 (5 bases). V lost 0 bases, J lost 3 bases, and 12 bases lay in between. The CDR3 is 15 amino acids. Germline-derived CDR1 and CDR2 are SGHRS and YFSETQ. The CDR3 sequence: CASSLGGTADYGYTF. DNA of the CDR3: TGCGCCAGCAGCTTGGGGGGGACGGCGGACTATGGCTACACCTTC.

The rearrangement uses TRBV5-6 and TRBJ1-1; D ambiguous. V gave up 1 base and J gave up 4 bases, with 17 bases separating them. The CDR3 has 16 amino acids. CDR1 and CDR2 from the germline V gene are SGHDT and YYEEEE. The CDR3 DNA follows: TGTGCCAGCAGCTTGTCGATCTCCGCAGCAGGCACTGAAGCTTTCTTT. As protein: CASSLSISAAGTEAFF.

This clone was detected a few times. The gene calls are TRBV5-1 and TRBJ1-6; D not certain. The V gene's germline CDR1 is SGHRS and CDR2 YFSETQ. This CDR3 has 16 amino acids. V gave up 1 base and J gave up 7 bases, with 15 bases separating them. The CDR3 sequence is CASSLRAAAGNSPLHF. As DNA, the CDR3 is TGCGCCAGCAGCTTGAGGGCGGCAGCGGGGAATTCACCCCTCCACTTT.

The chain is built from TRBV7-9 and TRBJ2-3, with D tentatively TRBD1 (5 bases). The germline V and J ends were trimmed by 1 base and 6 bases, with 8 bases remaining between them. The CDR3 runs to 13 residues. Germline lookup yields CDR1 SEHNR and CDR2 FQNEAQ (reference sequence). CDR3 amino acids: CASSLEHRDTQYF. In nucleotides, the CDR3 is TGTGCCAGCAGCTTAGAACACAGGGATACGCAGTATTTT.

This rearrangement joins TRBV3-1 (or the pseudogene TRBV3-2) to TRBJ2-3; a possible D gene is TRBD1 (5 bases). Trimming pared 0 bases from V and 2 bases from J, leaving 6 bases between. Germline loops: CDR1 LGHDT, CDR2 YNNKEL (reference sequence). This CDR3 has 14 residues. CDR3 residues: CASSQDRVTDTQYF. The CDR3 DNA reads TGTGCCAGCAGCCAAGACAGGGTCACAGATACGCAGTATTTT.

The rearrangement joins TRBV27 to TRBJ1-1, with 9 positions matching TRBD1. The CDR3 length is 13 residues. The germline gives CDR1 MNHEY, CDR2 SMNVEV (reference sequence). Germline trimming cut 0 bases from V and 11 bases from J; bases unmatched to any gene: 4. As DNA, the CDR3 is TGTGCCAGCAGTTTATCGAGGACAGGGGCCGCTTTCTTT. It codes for CASSLSRTGAAFF.

The rearrangement joins TRBV18 to TRBJ1-4, with D possibly being TRBD1 (5 bases). Germline CDR1 KGHSH, CDR2 LQKENI. The CDR3 covers 13 residues. The ends were cut back, 6 bases at V and 3 bases at J, with 8 bases in the middle. The CDR3 spells CASSPGANEKLFF. In nucleotides, the CDR3 is TGTGCCAGCTCGCCGGGGGCTAATGAAAAACTGTTTTTT.

This clone was recorded once. V and J are TRBV20-1 and TRBJ1-2, with 9 bases matching TRBD1. The CDR3 runs 15 residues. Germline V lookup: CDR1 DFQATT, CDR2 SNEGSKA (reference sequence). V dropped 3 bases and J dropped 6; count of bases not matched to a gene: 11. CDR3 nucleotide sequence: TGCAGTGCTAGTCTAGACAGGGGGGATTGGGATGGCTACACCTTC. The encoded protein is CSASLDRGDWDGYTF.

The chain combines TRBV14 with TRBJ2-3; no definite D call. Trimming pared 4 bases from V and 3 bases from J, leaving 5 bases between. Germline V gives CDR1 SGHDN, CDR2 FVKESK. The CDR3 contains 12 residues. CDR3 DNA sequence: TGTGCCAGCAGCCGCGAAACAGATACGCAGTATTTT. Its translation is CASSRETDTQYF.

The rearrangement joins TRBV4-1 to TRBJ2-5; D gene unclear. Germline values: CDR1 MGHRA, CDR2 YSYEKL. The ends were cut back, 5 bases at V and 2 bases at J, with 3 bases in the middle. The CDR3 covers 11 residues. The CDR3 reads CASSSQETQYF. CDR3 in DNA: TGCGCCAGCAGCTCTCAAGAGACCCAGTACTTC.

The V gene is TRBV5-1, the J gene TRBJ1-1; TRBD1 matches at 8 bases. The CDR3 consists of 15 residues. The junction had 8 bases not matched to a gene; V was cut back by 0 bases and J by 7 bases. Per the germline V gene, CDR1 is SGHRS and CDR2 is YFSETQ. The CDR3, as DNA: TGCGCCAGCAGCTTGGGGGGACAGGCCCAGGGTGAAGCTTTCTTT. Residues: CASSLGGQAQGEAFF.

This sequence joins TRBV7-2 and TRBJ1-6; the D gene is possibly TRBD1 (6 bases). Looked up from germline, CDR1 is SGHTA and CDR2 is FQGNSA. The CDR3 loop spans 15 amino acids. The V end was cut by 1 base, the J end by 5 bases, with 9 bases between. Here the CDR3 reads CASSLEGQHNSPLHF. The CDR3 nucleotides are TGTGCCAGCAGCTTAGAAGGACAGCATAATTCACCCCTCCACTTT.

V is TRBV19 and J is TRBJ1-5; D is unclear. Germline lookup yields CDR1 LNHDA and CDR2 SQIVND (reference sequence). The CDR3 runs to 9 residues. Deletions cut 11 bases from V and 6 bases from J, with 5 bases between. The CDR3 DNA reads TGTGCCTCCCGTCAGCCCCAGCATTTT. Its translation: CASRQPQHF.

The chain couples TRBV2 to TRBJ1-1; maybe TRBD1 (6 bases). V was pared by 6 bases and J by 2 bases, with 16 bases between. The CDR3 totals 15 residues. Looked up from germline, CDR1 is SNHLY and CDR2 is FYNNEI. CDR3 coding DNA: TGTGCCAGCAGAGGGAACCCGGGACAAAACACTGAAGCTTTCTTT. Amino acid sequence: CASRGNPGQNTEAFF.

This clone showed up just once. V is TRBV27 and J is TRBJ2-1; unclear D gene. The germline V and J ends were trimmed by 6 bases and 0 bases, with 9 bases remaining between them. Germline values: CDR1 MNHEY, CDR2 SMNVEV (reference sequence). This CDR3 region has 14 residues. The CDR3 DNA reads as TGTGCCAGCAGCTCTCCTAGCTCCTACAATGAGCAGTTCTTC. It yields the protein CASSSPSSYNEQFF.

The chain employs TRBV5-4 and TRBJ2-7; 7 bases match TRBD2. This CDR3 region has 14 residues. V lost 5 bases, J lost 5 bases, and 10 bases stayed unmatched. Looked up from germline, CDR1 is SGHNT and CDR2 is YYREEE (reference sequence). The CDR3 sequence: CASSPATGRDEQYF. The CDR3 DNA is TGTGCCAGCAGTCCCGCAACGGGGAGGGACGAGCAGTACTTC.

The J gene is TRBJ2-1, the V gene TRBV6-1; the match to TRBD1 covers 7 bases. With V trimmed by 5 bases and J by 1 base, 17 bases remained unmatched. Germline CDR1 reads MNHNS; CDR2 reads SASEGT. This CDR3 comprises 19 residues. CDR3 residues: CASSKVGQGVFRSYNEQFF. In DNA form, the CDR3 reads TGTGCCAGCAGTAAAGTGGGGCAGGGGGTCTTTAGATCCTACAATGAGCAGTTCTTC.

The CDR3 loop is CASSPPGDRGNLAKNIQYF. CDR3 nucleotide sequence: TGTGCCAGTAGCCCCCCGGGCGACAGGGGGAATCTAGCCAAAAACATTCAGTACTTC. The J gene is TRBJ2-4, the V gene TRBV19; the match to TRBD1 covers 9 bases. The length of the CDR3 is 19 residues. After removal of 6 bases from V and 0 bases from J, the junction contained 15 bases not matched to a gene. The germline V gene encodes CDR1 LNHDA and CDR2 SQIVND (reference sequence).

The chain uses TRBV4-1 and TRBJ1-5, with a tentative D call TRBD1 (5 bases). Germline-derived CDR1 and CDR2 are MGHRA and YSYEKL. The CDR3 is 14 residues long. The V and J ends lost 0 bases and 7 bases respectively, with 10 bases between them. DNA of the CDR3: TGCGCCAGCAGCCAAGACCCAGGGACCCAGCCCCAGCATTTT. It codes for CASSQDPGTQPQHF.

The chain uses TRBV2 and TRBJ2-7, with D unresolved. CDR1 and CDR2 from the germline V gene are SNHLY and FYNNEI. The CDR3 runs 11 residues. The V end lost 8 bases, the J end lost 2 bases, and 7 bases lay between the germline ends. The CDR3 sequence is CASSRAYEQYF. Here the CDR3 DNA reads TGTGCCAGCTCCCGAGCCTACGAGCAGTACTTC.

This chain uses TRBV4-1 with TRBJ2-5; 9 bases line up with TRBD2. The CDR3 runs to 18 residues. Germline lookup yields CDR1 MGHRA and CDR2 YSYEKL. Trimming took 0 bases from V and 2 from J; bases not matched to a gene: 10. This CDR3 reads CASSQEWFGTSPQETQYF. CDR3 nucleotide sequence: TGCGCCAGCAGCCAAGAATGGTTTGGGACTAGCCCGCAAGAGACCCAGTACTTC.